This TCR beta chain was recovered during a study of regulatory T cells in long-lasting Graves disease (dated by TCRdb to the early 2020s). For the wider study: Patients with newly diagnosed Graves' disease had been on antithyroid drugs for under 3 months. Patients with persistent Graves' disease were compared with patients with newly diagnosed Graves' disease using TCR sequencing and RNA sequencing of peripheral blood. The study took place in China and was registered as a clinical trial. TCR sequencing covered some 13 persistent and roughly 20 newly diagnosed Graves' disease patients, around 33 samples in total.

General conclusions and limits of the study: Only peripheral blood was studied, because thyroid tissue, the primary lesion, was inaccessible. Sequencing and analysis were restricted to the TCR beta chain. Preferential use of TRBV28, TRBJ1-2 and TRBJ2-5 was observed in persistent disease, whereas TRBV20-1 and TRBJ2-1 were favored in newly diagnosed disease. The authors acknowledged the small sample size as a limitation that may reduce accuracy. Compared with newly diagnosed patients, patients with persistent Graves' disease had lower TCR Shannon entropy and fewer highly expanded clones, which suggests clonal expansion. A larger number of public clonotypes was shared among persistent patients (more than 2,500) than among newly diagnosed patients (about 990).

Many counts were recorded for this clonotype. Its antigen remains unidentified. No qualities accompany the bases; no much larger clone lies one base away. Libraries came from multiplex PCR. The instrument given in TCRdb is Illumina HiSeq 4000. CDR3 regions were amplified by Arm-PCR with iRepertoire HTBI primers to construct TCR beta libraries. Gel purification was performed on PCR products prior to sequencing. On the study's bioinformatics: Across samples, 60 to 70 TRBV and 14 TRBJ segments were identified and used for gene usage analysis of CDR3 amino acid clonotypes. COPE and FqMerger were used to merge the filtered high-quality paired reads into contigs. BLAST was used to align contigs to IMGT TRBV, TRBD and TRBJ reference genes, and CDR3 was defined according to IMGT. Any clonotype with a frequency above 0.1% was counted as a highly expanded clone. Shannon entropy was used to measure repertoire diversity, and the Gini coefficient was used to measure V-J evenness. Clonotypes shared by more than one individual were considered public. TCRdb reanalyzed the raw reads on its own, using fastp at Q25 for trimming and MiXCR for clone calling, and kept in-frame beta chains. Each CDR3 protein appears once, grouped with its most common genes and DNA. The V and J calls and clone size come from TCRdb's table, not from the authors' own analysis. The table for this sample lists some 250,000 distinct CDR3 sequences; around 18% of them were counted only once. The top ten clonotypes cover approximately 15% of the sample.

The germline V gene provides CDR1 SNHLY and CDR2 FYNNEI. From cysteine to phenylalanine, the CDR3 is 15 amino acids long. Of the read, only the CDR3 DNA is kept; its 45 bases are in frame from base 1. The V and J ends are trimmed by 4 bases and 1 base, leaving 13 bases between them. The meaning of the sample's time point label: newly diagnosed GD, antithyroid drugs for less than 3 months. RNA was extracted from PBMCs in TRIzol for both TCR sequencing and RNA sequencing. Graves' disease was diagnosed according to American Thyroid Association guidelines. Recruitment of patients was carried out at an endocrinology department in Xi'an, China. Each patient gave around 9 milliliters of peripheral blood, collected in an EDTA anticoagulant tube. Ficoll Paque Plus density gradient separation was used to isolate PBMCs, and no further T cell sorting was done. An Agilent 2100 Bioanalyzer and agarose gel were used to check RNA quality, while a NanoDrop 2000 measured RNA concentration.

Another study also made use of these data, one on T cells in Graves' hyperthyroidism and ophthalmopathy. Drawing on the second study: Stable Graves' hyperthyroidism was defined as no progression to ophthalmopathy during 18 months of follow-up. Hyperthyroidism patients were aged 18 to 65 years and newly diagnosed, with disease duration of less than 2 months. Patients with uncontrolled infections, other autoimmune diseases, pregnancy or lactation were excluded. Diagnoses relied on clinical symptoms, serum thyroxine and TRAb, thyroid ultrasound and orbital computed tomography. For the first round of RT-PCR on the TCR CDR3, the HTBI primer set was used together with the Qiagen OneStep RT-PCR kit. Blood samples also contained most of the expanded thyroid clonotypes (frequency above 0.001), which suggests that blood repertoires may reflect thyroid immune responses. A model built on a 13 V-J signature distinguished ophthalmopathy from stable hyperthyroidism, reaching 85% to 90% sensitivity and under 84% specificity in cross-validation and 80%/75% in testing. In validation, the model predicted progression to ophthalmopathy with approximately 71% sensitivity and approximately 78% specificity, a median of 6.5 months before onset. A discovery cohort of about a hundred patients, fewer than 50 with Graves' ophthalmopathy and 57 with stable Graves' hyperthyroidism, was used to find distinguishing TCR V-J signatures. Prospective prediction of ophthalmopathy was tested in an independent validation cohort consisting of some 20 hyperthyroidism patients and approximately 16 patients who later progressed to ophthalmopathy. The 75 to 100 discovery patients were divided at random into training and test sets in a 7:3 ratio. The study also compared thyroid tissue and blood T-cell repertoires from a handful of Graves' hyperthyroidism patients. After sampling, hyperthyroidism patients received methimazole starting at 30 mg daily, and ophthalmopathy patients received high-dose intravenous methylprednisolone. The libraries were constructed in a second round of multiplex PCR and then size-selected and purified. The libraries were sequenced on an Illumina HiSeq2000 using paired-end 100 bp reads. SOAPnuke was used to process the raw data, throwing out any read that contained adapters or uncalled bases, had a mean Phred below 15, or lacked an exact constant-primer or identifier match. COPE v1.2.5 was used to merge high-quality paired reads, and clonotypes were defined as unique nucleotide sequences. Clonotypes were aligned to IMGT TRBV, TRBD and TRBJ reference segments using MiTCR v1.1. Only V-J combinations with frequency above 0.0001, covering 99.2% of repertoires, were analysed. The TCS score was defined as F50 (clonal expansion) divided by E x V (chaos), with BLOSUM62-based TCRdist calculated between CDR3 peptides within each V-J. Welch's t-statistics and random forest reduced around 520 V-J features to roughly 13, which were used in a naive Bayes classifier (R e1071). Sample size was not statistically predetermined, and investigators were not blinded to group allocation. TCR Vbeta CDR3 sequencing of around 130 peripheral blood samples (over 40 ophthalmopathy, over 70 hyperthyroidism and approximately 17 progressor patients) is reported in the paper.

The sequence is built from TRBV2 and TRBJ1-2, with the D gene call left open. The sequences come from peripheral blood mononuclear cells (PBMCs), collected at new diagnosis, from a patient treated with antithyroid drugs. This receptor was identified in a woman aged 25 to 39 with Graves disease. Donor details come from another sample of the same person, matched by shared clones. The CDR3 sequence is CASSGADADNYGYTF. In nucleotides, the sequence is TGTGCCAGCAGTGGGGCAGATGCTGATAACTATGGCTACACCTTC.